This TCR beta chain came from a study of shared clonotypes between healthy human individuals. General observations from the study: Across a handful of donors, naive CD4 shared roughly 5.1%, naive CD8 3.5% to 4%, memory CD4 more than 2%, memory CD8 over 0.3%.

Produced via immunoSEQ multiplex PCR; TCRdb's table is partial and in-frame only. The top ten hold 0.067% of the sample, which has some 200,000 clones, about 93% seen once. Deletions cut 2 bases from V and 3 bases from J, with 11 bases between. The CDR3 loop spans 14 amino acids. In germline, CDR1 is SEHNR, CDR2 FQNEAQ (reference sequence). As concerns this clone: No antigen is known for it.

This TCR was sampled from a woman in her twenties or thirties in good health. V gene TRBV7-9 combines with J gene TRBJ2-7; tentatively, D is TRBD2 (5 bases). The material sequenced was naive CD4+ T cells sorted from blood. Noted subset: CD45RA+ positively selected. The CDR3 DNA follows: TGTGCCAGCAGCTTAAGACTAAAAGACTACGAGCAGTACTTC. Amino acids: CASSLRLKDYEQYF. Full variable domain (rest looked up from reference TRBV7-9 and TRBJ2-7): DTGVSQNPRHKITKRGQNVTFRCDPISEHNRLYWYRQTLGQGPEFLTYFQNEAQLEKSRLLSDRFSAERPKGSFSTLEIQRTEQGDSAMYLCASSLRLKDYEQYFGPGTRLTVT.